The 9 T cell receptor beta chains listed next were all sequenced from one sample in a study of a mutant IDH1 vaccine in newly diagnosed glioma. The time point here: week 11, during vaccination. All doses held 300 ug of mutant IDH1 20-mer peptide, with topical imiquimod. The table came from immunoSEQ multiplex PCR; TCRdb's copy has only in-frame clones and leaves some out. Here the sample spans roughly 130,000 clones, around three quarters being singletons. These receptors have no known antigen. Sequenced material: PBMCs, taken from a glioma patient whose treatment included an IDH1 peptide vaccine. These receptors all come from a man aged 40-49 years with glioma.

V usage is TRBV6-5 and J usage is TRBJ1-5; 8 bases line up with TRBD1. There are 14 residues in the CDR3. The germline CDR1 and CDR2 sequences are MNHEY and SVGAGI. After removal of 6 bases from V and 7 bases from J, the junction contained 8 bases not matched to a gene. The CDR3 reads CASSSIDRGQPQHF. In DNA, the CDR3 is TGTGCCAGCAGCTCAATAGACAGGGGACAGCCCCAGCATTTT.

The gene calls are TRBV15 and TRBJ2-5; D is unresolved. The V end was cut by 0 bases, the J end by 4 bases, with 9 bases between. Germline V CDR1 and CDR2: LNHNV, YYDKDF (reference sequence). The CDR3 loop spans 14 amino acids. The DNA for the CDR3 is TGTGCCACCAGCAGAGAGACCCTTGGAGAGACCCAGTACTTC. It specifies CATSRETLGETQYF. The full variable domain, in which reference TRBV15 and TRBJ2-5 provide the parts outside the CDR3, is DAMVIQNPRYQVTQFGKPVTLSCSQTLNHNVMYWYQQKSSQAPKLLFHYYDKDFNNEADTPDNFQSRRPNTSFCFLDIRSPGLGDTAMYLCATSRETLGETQYFGPGTRLLVL.

The chain couples TRBV19 to TRBJ2-5; either TRBD1 or TRBD2 may supply D (6 bases each). V lost 3 bases to trimming and J lost 5 bases, with 13 bases between them. The CDR3 consists of 14 residues. Germline-derived CDR1 and CDR2 are LNHDA and SQIVND (reference sequence). The CDR3 sequence is CASSIFGGWETQYF. As DNA, the CDR3 is TGTGCCAGTAGTATCTTCGGGGGCTGGGAGACCCAGTACTTC.

CDR3 DNA: TGTGCCAGTAGTATTGGGACAGGGGTCGAGCAGTACTTC. This encodes CASSIGTGVEQYF. This chain uses TRBV19 with TRBJ2-7; 10 nucleotides line up with TRBD1. CDR1 is LNHDA and CDR2 is SQIVND in the germline V gene (reference sequence). This CDR3 has 13 amino acids. V gave up 3 bases and J gave up 6 bases; unmatched junction bases: 2.

This chain joins TRBV7-9 and TRBJ2-5; D ambiguous. CDR3 length: 17 residues. Per germline, CDR1 SEHNR and CDR2 FQNEAQ (reference sequence). With 5 bases removed from V and 2 bases from J, the gap between germline ends came to 21 bases. CDR3: CASSLDGRQWGQETQYF. Here the CDR3 DNA reads TGTGCCAGCAGCCTAGACGGACGGCAGTGGGGACAAGAGACCCAGTACTTC.

The V gene is TRBV7-3, the J gene TRBJ2-1; 7 bases fit TRBD2. Germline assignment: CDR1 SGHTA and CDR2 FQGTGA. CDR3 length: 13 residues. J gave up 8 bases and V 2 bases, and 3 bases lay outside the gene matches. The CDR3 here is CASSLSGGDEQFF. DNA for the CDR3: TGTGCCAGCAGCTTATCTGGGGGGGATGAGCAGTTCTTC.

This chain joins TRBV7-2 and TRBJ1-1; TRBD1 matches 10 bases. CDR1 is SGHTA, CDR2 FQGNSA, per germline. CDR3 length: 18 amino acids. V shed 1 base, J shed 4 bases, and the junction held 12 bases outside the gene matches. Written as DNA, the CDR3 is TGTGCCAGCAGCTTAGTTGCGGGACAGGGGATTTTGGGCACTGAAGCTTTCTTT. Amino acids: CASSLVAGQGILGTEAFF.

The chain uses TRBV4-3 and TRBJ2-2; either TRBD1 or TRBD2 may fit D (6 bases each). This CDR3 spans 17 amino acids. The germline V and J ends were trimmed by 5 bases and 5 bases, with 21 bases remaining between them. Germline V gene data show CDR1 as LGHNA and CDR2 as YSLEER. CDR3 nucleotide sequence: TGCGCCAGCAGCTGGAGGGGGAAACGTTCGTTTACCGGGGAGCTGTTTTTT. Protein product: CASSWRGKRSFTGELFF.

The V and J genes are TRBV6-5 and TRBJ2-5; D is possibly TRBD1 or TRBD2 (5 bases each). The CDR3 has 15 amino acids. Trimming cost V 0 bases and J 2 bases, with 10 bases left between them. Looked up from germline, CDR1 is MNHEY and CDR2 is SVGAGI. The CDR3: CASSYSRGRQETQYF. DNA of the CDR3: TGTGCCAGCAGTTACTCTCGGGGCAGGCAAGAGACCCAGTACTTC.